Following are 19 T cell receptor beta chains from one sample sequenced in a study of blood T cell repertoires in COVID-19. Measured with immunoSEQ multiplex PCR; TCRdb has only the in-frame clones, and not every one. The data contain about 120,000 clones, 85% of them singletons. Sequencing was performed on peripheral blood. All receptors derive from a man of 80 years or more with acute or convalescent COVID-19.

CDR3 region: CASSFTGRNTIYF. The CDR3 DNA is TGTGCCAGCAGTTTTACAGGGAGAAACACCATATATTTT. The chain combines TRBV28 with TRBJ1-3, with D possibly TRBD1 on 6 matching bases. The CDR3 has 13 amino acids. CDR1 is MDHEN and CDR2 is SYDVKM in the germline V gene. Trimming removed 3 bases from V and 5 bases from J, with 8 bases in between.

The CDR3 reads CASSQTGGVITEAFF. CDR3 in DNA: TGTGCCAGCAGCCAGACCGGGGGAGTTATTACTGAAGCTTTCTTT. The chain carries TRBV28 and TRBJ1-1; a possible D gene is TRBD1 (5 bases). V dropped 6 bases and J dropped 5 bases, with 19 bases sitting between them. Germline CDR1 is MDHEN and CDR2 is SYDVKM. The CDR3 consists of 15 residues.

Remarks on this clone: One end of the junction varies from germline; a read error may be responsible. CDR3 in DNA: TGTGCCAGTAGTGTAGAGGCCGGGACAATCAATCAGCCCCAGCATTTT. Amino acid sequence: CASSVEAGTINQPQHF. V gene TRBV19 combines with J gene TRBJ1-5; TRBD1 is a possible D gene (6 bases). Germline CDR1 is LNHDA and CDR2 is SQIVND (reference sequence). The CDR3 is made up of 16 amino acids.

This chain uses TRBV9 with TRBJ2-7; 10 nucleotides align to TRBD1. Germline CDR1 reads SGDLS; CDR2 reads YYNGEE. V shed 4 bases, J shed 0 bases, and the junction held 7 bases outside the gene matches. The CDR3 is 16 residues long. The CDR3 loop reads CASSPAGTGVSYEQYF. The CDR3 DNA follows: TGTGCCAGCAGCCCGGCCGGGACAGGGGTCTCCTACGAGCAGTACTTC.

J is TRBJ2-3 and V is TRBV5-6; a weak D match, TRBD1 (5 bases). Looked up from germline, CDR1 is SGHDT and CDR2 is YYEEEE. The CDR3 has 15 residues. Deletions cut 1 base from V and 2 bases from J, with 11 bases between. CDR3 coding DNA: TGTGCCAGCAGCTTGTATCAGGGCCCCACAGATACGCAGTATTTT. This gives the protein CASSLYQGPTDTQYF.

J is TRBJ1-1 and V is TRBV29-1, with a weak D call TRBD1 (5 bases). Deletions cut 4 bases from V and 2 bases from J, with 11 bases between. Per germline, CDR1 SQVTM and CDR2 ANQGSEA. CDR3 length: 13 residues. In nucleotides, the CDR3 is TGCAGCGTTGCGCAGGGAGGAAACACTGAAGCTTTCTTT. Translated, it gives CSVAQGGNTEAFF.

The V gene is TRBV18, the J gene TRBJ2-3; the match to TRBD1 covers 10 bases. Germline values: CDR1 KGHSH, CDR2 LQKENI. Trimming removed 3 bases from V and 4 bases from J; junction bases left unmatched: 4. The CDR3 has 15 amino acids. In DNA form, the CDR3 reads TGTGCCAGCTCACCGACCGGGACAGGGGCAGATACGCAGTATTTT. It encodes CASSPTGTGADTQYF.

This chain links TRBV5-1 with TRBJ2-3, with 7 bases aligning to TRBD2. Germline trimming cut 1 base from V and 1 base from J; bases unmatched to any gene: 0. The CDR3 is 14 amino acids. Germline lookup yields CDR1 SGHRS and CDR2 YFSETQ. CDR3 loop: CASSLSGGTDTQYF. CDR3 DNA: TGCGCCAGCAGCTTGAGCGGGGGCACAGATACGCAGTATTTT.

This chain connects TRBV7-8 to TRBJ2-7; the D is unclear. Between the trimmed V and J ends, which lost 3 bases and 0 bases, there was a span of 9 bases. Germline CDR1 SGHVS, CDR2 FQNEAQ. The CDR3 consists of 14 residues. The CDR3 coding sequence is TGTGCCAGCAGCTTCAGTCGCAACTCCTACGAGCAGTACTTC. It yields the protein CASSFSRNSYEQYF.

The gene calls are TRBV19 and TRBJ2-3; 9 bases align to TRBD2. Trimming took 2 bases from V and 2 from J; bases not matched to a gene: 11. The CDR3 contains 18 residues. CDR1 is LNHDA and CDR2 is SQIVND in the germline V gene (reference sequence). CDR3 sequence (DNA): TGTGCCAGTAGTATATTTCCCCGGCGGGGGGGCCACACAGATACGCAGTATTTT. It is translated as CASSIFPRRGGHTDTQYF.

The chain links TRBV9 to TRBJ2-7; TRBD2 agrees at 14 bases. V was clipped by 8 bases and J by 3 bases; unmatched bases: 10. The CDR3 sequence is 16 residues long. Germline lookup yields CDR1 SGDLS and CDR2 YYNGEE. CDR3 in amino acids: CASVQAGTSGSYEQYF. The CDR3 nucleotides are TGTGCCAGTGTTCAGGCGGGGACTAGCGGGAGCTACGAGCAGTACTTC. The whole variable domain, remainder taken from reference TRBV9 and TRBJ2-7, is DSGVTQTPKHLITATGQRVTLRCSPRSGDLSVYWYQQSLDQGLQFLIQYYNGEERAKGNILERFSAQQFPDLHSELNLSSLELGDSALYFCASVQAGTSGSYEQYFGPGTRLTVT.

V usage is TRBV7-9 and J usage is TRBJ2-1; 12 positions match TRBD1. Germline CDR1 is SEHNR and CDR2 is FQNEAQ (reference sequence). Losses at the gene ends were 0 bases for V and 7 bases for J; bases not matched to a gene: 7. The CDR3 consists of 17 residues. For the CDR3, the DNA is TGTGCCAGCAGCTTAGCGTGGGGACAGGGGGCTAGGAATGAGCAGTTCTTC. It specifies CASSLAWGQGARNEQFF.

In its sample, this clone was seen once. The chain combines TRBV10-3 with TRBJ1-1, with 7 positions matching TRBD1. The CDR3 contains 14 residues. Germline CDR1 and CDR2: ENHRY and SYGVKD. J lost 5 bases, V lost 3 bases, and 6 bases had no gene match. The CDR3, as DNA: TGTGCCATCAGTGAACAGGGGTCGGGGACTGAAGCTTTCTTT. Translating it yields CAISEQGSGTEAFF.

This clone was picked up one time. The V call is TRBV6-5, the J call TRBJ1-4, with 7 bases identical to TRBD1. V trimming: 6 bases; J trimming: 2 bases; junction bases outside the gene matches: 6. The CDR3 extends over 15 amino acids. The germline V gene has CDR1 MNHEY and CDR2 SVGAGI. This CDR3 is CASRHVTGTNEKLFF. The CDR3 DNA follows: TGTGCCAGCAGACACGTGACAGGGACTAATGAAAAACTGTTTTTT.

This chain links TRBV6-1 with TRBJ2-7; D gene unclear. V lost 2 bases, J lost 0 bases, and 8 bases lay in between. CDR1 is MNHNS, CDR2 SASEGT, per germline. The CDR3 totals 14 residues. Here the CDR3 reads CASSEIHNSYEQYF. In DNA, the CDR3 is TGTGCCAGCAGTGAAATACACAACTCCTACGAGCAGTACTTC.

This clone was seen once. The rearrangement joins TRBV3-1 (or the pseudogene TRBV3-2) to TRBJ2-3; possibly TRBD1 for D (6 bases). The CDR3 has 19 residues. Trimming took 1 base from V and 4 from J, leaving 24 bases between them. The germline CDR1 and CDR2 sequences are LGHDT and YNNKEL (reference sequence). The DNA of the CDR3 is TGTGCCAGCAGCCAAGTTGACCCCCCTAAGGGGGATTGCCCAGATACGCAGTATTTT. Translation: CASSQVDPPKGDCPDTQYF.

This sequence joins TRBV28 and TRBJ2-7, with TRBD1 matching 9 bases. Germline CDR1 MDHEN, CDR2 SYDVKM. With V trimmed by 4 bases and J by 6 bases, 10 bases remained unmatched. The CDR3 has 15 amino acids. The CDR3 sequence: CASSSPSTGGSEQYF. The DNA for the CDR3 is TGTGCCAGCAGTTCCCCGTCGACAGGGGGGAGCGAGCAGTACTTC.

V is TRBV19 and J is TRBJ1-2, with D unresolved. Deletions cut 6 bases from V and 5 bases from J, with 22 bases between. CDR1 and CDR2 (germline): LNHDA, SQIVND (reference sequence). The CDR3 consists of 16 residues. CDR3 sequence reads: CASSPIRSTGEYGYTF. The CDR3 DNA sequence: TGTGCCAGTAGCCCCATAAGAAGCACTGGGGAGTATGGCTACACCTTC.

This clone showed up just a few times. The rearrangement links TRBV18 to TRBJ2-5; weak D call: TRBD2 (6 bases). This CDR3 contains 12 residues. Germline CDR1 reads KGHSH; CDR2 reads LQKENI. The V gene lost 1 base and the J gene lost 9 bases, with 9 bases spanning the gap. This CDR3 reads CASSPQRESQYF. CDR3 in DNA: TGTGCCAGCTCACCACAACGGGAGTCCCAGTACTTC.